These 12 T cell receptor beta chains originate from one sample sequenced in a study of cytomegalovirus exposure and HLA in healthy donors. The PCR made use of 60 Vbeta and 13 Jbeta primers. The repertoire was sequenced with immunoSEQ multiplex PCR; TCRdb's copy has only in-frame clones and lacks some. The table records 75,000 to 100,000 clones, less than 85% of them present only once. The specimen was PBMCs. Source of these receptors: a woman in her sixties or seventies in good health and CMV-seropositive.

The rearrangement links TRBV29-1 to TRBJ2-1, with 9 bases identical to TRBD2. This CDR3 has 13 amino acids. J gave up 15 bases and V 5 bases, and 14 bases lay outside the gene matches. Germline CDR1 is SQVTM and CDR2 is ANQGSEA. CDR3 in DNA: TGCAGCGTTAAGGTAGTAGCGGGAGCCCCGGGGTTCTTC. Translating gives CSVKVVAGAPGFF.

CDR3 in amino acids: CASSGGTPFSSYNEQFF. The CDR3 DNA reads TGTGCCAGCAGTGGCGGGACTCCCTTCAGCTCCTACAATGAGCAGTTCTTC. The chain carries TRBV6-1 and TRBJ2-1; possibly TRBD2 for D (6 bases). Germline CDR1 MNHNS, CDR2 SASEGT. This CDR3 contains 17 residues. The germline V and J ends were trimmed by 4 bases and 0 bases, with 16 bases remaining between them.

This chain links TRBV5-1 with TRBJ2-7; 9 bases map to TRBD2. This CDR3 spans 13 amino acids. The V gene end was trimmed by 4 bases and the J gene end by 6 bases; junction bases not matched to a gene: 5. Germline CDR1 SGHRS, CDR2 YFSETQ. CDR3: CASSPGLASEQYF. In DNA form, the CDR3 reads TGCGCCAGCAGCCCGGGACTAGCAAGCGAGCAGTACTTC. Looking up the rest from reference TRBV5-1 and TRBJ2-7 gives the full variable domain: KAGVTQTPRYLIKTRGQQVTLSCSPISGHRSVSWYQQTPGQGLQFLFEYFSETQRNKGNFPGRFSGRQFSNSRSEMNVSTLELGDSALYLCASSPGLASEQYFGPGTRLTVT.

The CDR3, as DNA: TGTGCCAGCAGCTTAGTCGACAGGGCGAATGAGCAGTTCTTC. Amino acid sequence: CASSLVDRANEQFF. The chain is built from TRBV7-8 and TRBJ2-1, with 7 bases identical to TRBD1. V shed 1 base, J shed 7 bases, and the junction held 4 bases outside the gene matches. Germline V CDR1 and CDR2: SGHVS, FQNEAQ. The CDR3 is 14 amino acids.

V is TRBV14 and J is TRBJ1-1, with unresolved D. Germline-derived CDR1 and CDR2 are SGHDN and FVKESK. V was pared by 1 base and J by 6 bases, with 9 bases between. CDR3 length: 13 amino acids. The CDR3 sequence is CASSQGFYSEAFF. CDR3 sequence (DNA): TGTGCCAGCAGCCAAGGATTTTACTCTGAAGCTTTCTTT.

This sequence joins TRBV6-5 and TRBJ1-1; 9 nucleotides agree with TRBD1. The CDR3 is 14 residues long. The V gene's germline CDR1 is MNHEY and CDR2 SVGAGI. After removal of 6 bases from V and 4 bases from J, the junction contained 6 bases not matched to a gene. CDR3 in amino acids: CASSTGQGRTEAFF. The CDR3 coding sequence is TGTGCCAGCAGCACTGGACAGGGGCGCACTGAAGCTTTCTTT.

The rearrangement uses TRBV19 and TRBJ2-1, with a weak D call TRBD1 (6 bases). Trimming stripped 6 bases from V and 0 bases from J, with 12 bases between. The CDR3 runs 15 residues. Germline-derived CDR1 and CDR2 are LNHDA and SQIVND (reference sequence). The CDR3 spells CASSQTGHSYNEQFF. CDR3 in DNA: TGTGCCAGTAGCCAAACAGGGCACTCCTACAATGAGCAGTTCTTC.

This clone has only one observation. The chain carries TRBV21-1 and TRBJ1-1; the table's D call, TRBD1, was not checked against the DNA. TRBV21-1 is listed as a pseudogene. The CDR3 contains 16 residues. The CDR3 DNA reads as TGTGCCAGCAGCTCAGGGAAGAGCTTTTTGAACACTGAAGCTTTCTTT. Its protein is CASSSGKSFLNTEAFF.

The chain carries TRBV6-1 and TRBJ1-2; no reliable D call. CDR1 is MNHNS and CDR2 is SASEGT in the germline V gene. V was clipped by 6 bases and J by 4 bases, with 9 bases between them. The CDR3 runs 12 residues. CDR3 sequence reads: CASRMDFYGYTF. In nucleotides, the CDR3 is TGTGCCAGCAGGATGGACTTCTATGGCTACACCTTC.

In its sample, this clone was seen a few times. The J gene is TRBJ2-4, the V gene TRBV10-3, with a possible D match to TRBD1 (6 bases). The germline gives CDR1 ENHRY, CDR2 SYGVKD. The CDR3 contains 14 residues. The V end lost 5 bases, the J end lost 1 base, and 9 bases lay between the germline ends. CDR3 bases: TGTGCCATCAGTAATCAGGGGGCCAAAAACATTCAGTACTTC. It is translated as CAISNQGAKNIQYF.

This chain joins TRBV7-9 and TRBJ1-1; the match to TRBD1 covers 11 bases. The CDR3 runs 17 residues. The trim removed 5 bases at V and 5 bases at J, leaving 13 bases unmatched. Germline CDR1 reads SEHNR; CDR2 reads FQNEAQ (reference sequence). The CDR3 coding sequence is TGTGCCAGCAGCCCAGGGGACAGGGGGGGAGCGAGAACTGAAGCTTTCTTT. It yields the protein CASSPGDRGGARTEAFF.

The chain carries TRBV2 and TRBJ1-4, with a tentative D call TRBD1 (5 bases). The CDR3 sequence is 15 residues long. Germline CDR1 is SNHLY and CDR2 is FYNNEI. Trimming stripped 5 bases from V and 5 bases from J, with 15 bases between. CDR3 loop: CASSLTAGGNEKLFF. Written as DNA, the CDR3 is TGTGCCAGCAGTCTTACCGCGGGGGGAAATGAAAAACTGTTTTTT.